The rows below give T cell receptor beta chains drawn from one sample of a study of vaccination and CD4 T cells after COVID-19. Antigens for these TCRs are unknown. TCRdb reprocessed the PCR reads via MiXCR and lists one record per CDR3 protein. The sample includes under 5,500 distinct CDR3 sequences, around a fifth of them seen just once. The material sequenced was CD4+ T cells from blood, cultured in vitro. The receptor source for this set is a human donor who had recovered from COVID-19. The CDR3 runs from the conserved cysteine through the conserved F or W. A D gene is named only where the DNA matches it firmly. The size entry is marked missing in some rows and otherwise reads once, few, many or a size class.

TRBJ2-3,TRBD2,TRBV20-1,-,TGCAGTGCTAGCGGGCAAACGGGACTAGCGGCCACAGATACGCAGTATTTT,CSASGQTGLAATDTQYF
TRBJ1-6,TRBD1,TRBV12-3/TRBV12-4,few,TGTGCCAGCAGCCGGGACAGGGCGGCCTATAATTCACCCCTCCACTTT,CASSRDRAAYNSPLHF
TRBJ2-3,TRBD2,TRBV7-9,-,TGTGCCAGCAGCATGCGACTAGCGGGGGCCACAGATACGCAGTATTTT,CASSMRLAGATDTQYF
TRBJ1-5,TRBD1,TRBV6-1,few,TGTGCCAGCAGTCGCGGGGACAGGGAGTCGGGTCAGCCCCAGCATTTT,CASSRGDRESGQPQHF
TRBJ1-2,-,TRBV19,medium-sized,TGTGCCAGTAGTATCCAGCAGGGAAACTATGGCTACACCTTC,CASSIQQGNYGYTF
TRBJ2-5,-,TRBV5-4,few,TGTGCCAGCAGCTTGGAGGGGGGGACCCAGTACTTC,CASSLEGGTQYF
TRBJ1-5,-,TRBV12-2,-,TGTGCAAGTCGCTCTCAACGGGGGGCCGGGACAGGTAATTCTTATAGCAATCAGCCCCAGCATTTT,CASRSQRGAGTGNSYSNQPQHF
TRBJ2-3,-,TRBV5-1,-,TGCGCCAGCAGCCTGCAGGGGAAACCAGATACGCAGTATTTT,CASSLQGKPDTQYF
TRBJ1-2,-,TRBV20-1,medium-sized,TGCAGTGCTAGAGTGGAATTCGGGTATGGCTACACCTTC,CSARVEFGYGYTF
TRBJ1-2,-,TRBV5-4,-,TGTGCCAGCAGCCACCCCATCGGGTATGTTGGCTACACCTTC,CASSHPIGYVGYTF
TRBJ1-5,-,TRBV12-3/TRBV12-4,-,TGTGCCAGCAGTTTACAGGACTCAAGGAATCAGCCCCAGCATTTT,CASSLQDSRNQPQHF
TRBJ2-7,-,TRBV25-1,few,TGTGCCAGCAGTGAAGTGGTCGAGCAGTACTTC,CASSEVVEQYF
TRBJ2-1,TRBD1,TRBV2,-,TGTGCCAGCAACTACAGGGGTGGAAATGAGCAGTTCTTC,CASNYRGGNEQFF
TRBJ2-1,-,TRBV27,-,TGTGCCAGCAGTTTATCAGACGCTTACAATGAGCAGTTCTTC,CASSLSDAYNEQFF
TRBJ2-2,-,TRBV6-1,medium-sized,TGTGCCAGCAGCAAAGGTCAGGGCCGCACCGGGGAGCTGTTTTTT,CASSKGQGRTGELFF
TRBJ1-6,TRBD1,TRBV5-1,few,TGCGCCAGCAGCGCAACGGACAGGGTTCATTCACCCCTCCACTTT,CASSATDRVHSPLHF
TRBJ2-4,-,TRBV5-6,-,TGTGCCAGCAGCTTGGGTTACAGAGAAAACATTCAGTACTTC,CASSLGYRENIQYF
TRBJ1-1,-,TRBV14,-,TGTGCCAGCAGCCCACGAGTTCGGGGGGCTTTCTTT,CASSPRVRGAFF
TRBJ1-6,-,TRBV5-1,-,TGCGCCAGCAGCTTGGCCCCAGGGAGAGGATCACCCCTCCACTTT,CASSLAPGRGSPLHF
TRBJ1-2,-,TRBV18,few,TGTGCCAGCTCACCCACGCAGGGAGGCTATGGCTACACCTTC,CASSPTQGGYGYTF
TRBJ2-5,TRBD1,TRBV6-1,medium-sized,TGTGCCAGCAGTGGGACAGGGCGAGAGACCCAGTACTTC,CASSGTGRETQYF
TRBJ2-7,TRBD1,TRBV2,few,TGTGCCAGCAGTGAAGGGGGACAGGGGTTAGGAGAGCAGTACTTC,CASSEGGQGLGEQYF
TRBJ2-3,-,TRBV4-2,-,TGTGCCAGCAGCCAAGAGGGTGGGGTTACGCAGTATTTT,CASSQEGGVTQYF
TRBJ2-3,TRBD2,TRBV10-2,medium-sized,TGCGCCAGCAGCTCGGGACTAGCGGGGGGGCATATAACAGATACGCAGTATTTT,CASSSGLAGGHITDTQYF
TRBJ2-3,TRBD2,TRBV24-1,few,TGTGCCACCAGTGACCCTTCCGGGGGGACAGATACGCAGTATTTT,CATSDPSGGTDTQYF
TRBJ1-1,-,TRBV30,-,TGTGCCTGGAGTGTAACCCTTTCAGGGGACACTGAAGCTTTCTTT,CAWSVTLSGDTEAFF
TRBJ1-2,TRBD1,TRBV20-1,-,TGCAGTGCTACTTTGATAAACAGGGGAGGTGGCTACACCTTC,CSATLINRGGGYTF